A single sample is the source of the 29 T cell receptor beta chains below, sequenced in a study of CD4 T cells in relation to SARS-CoV-2 and coronaviruses. Unexposed donor CD4+ T cells date from about 2011-2018, before the COVID-19 pandemic. After around nine days of culture, CD4+ T cells were isolated. These receptors are not linked to any known antigen. The data were produced by immunoSEQ multiplex PCR, yet TCRdb's version contains in-frame clones alone and is incomplete. The data show 25,000 to 30,000 clones, with roughly 72% seen just once and under 15% held by the top ten. Input material: CD4+ T cells from PBMCs, cultured in vitro. The receptors were sampled from a human donor in good health.

The chain links TRBV7-3 to TRBJ2-5, with TRBD1 identical over 9 bases. The CDR3 is made up of 15 amino acids. Germline CDR1 SGHTA, CDR2 FQGTGA. Losses at the gene ends were 5 bases for V and 5 bases for J; bases not matched to a gene: 9. CDR3 in DNA: TGTGCCAGCAGCCTAGAGACAGGGGGGGTGGAGACCCAGTACTTC. Its translation: CASSLETGGVETQYF. The full variable domain, completed using reference TRBV7-3 and TRBJ2-5, is GAGVSQTPSNKVTEKGKYVELRCDPISGHTALYWYRQSLGQGPEFLIYFQGTGAADDSGLPNDRFFAVRPEGSVSTLKIQRTERGDSAVYLCASSLETGGVETQYFGPGTRLLVL.

The CDR3 protein is CASSPTPTGSPYEQYF. The CDR3 DNA reads as TGTGCCAGCAGCCCCACTCCGACAGGGTCTCCCTACGAGCAGTACTTC. V gene TRBV5-6 combines with J gene TRBJ2-7, with TRBD1 matching 7 bases. The CDR3 is 16 amino acids. Trimming took 4 bases from V and 2 from J; bases not matched to a gene: 12. CDR1 SGHDT and CDR2 YYEEEE come from the germline V gene. The complete variable domain, with remaining parts taken from reference TRBV5-6 and TRBJ2-7, reads DAGVTQSPTHLIKTRGQQVTLRCSPKSGHDTVSWYQQALGQGPQFIFQYYEEEERQRGNFPDRFSGHQFPNYSSELNVNALLLGDSALYLCASSPTPTGSPYEQYFGPGTRLTVT.

CDR3 amino acids: CSVARGGRAGELFF. DNA for the CDR3: TGCAGCGTTGCGAGGGGCGGAAGGGCCGGGGAGCTGTTTTTT. The chain links TRBV29-1 to TRBJ2-2, with D possibly called TRBD1 or TRBD2 (5 bases each). V shed 4 bases and J shed 6 bases, with 15 bases lying between them. Germline V gives CDR1 SQVTM, CDR2 ANQGSEA. CDR3 length equals 14 residues.

The V and J genes are TRBV6-2 or TRBV6-3 and TRBJ1-5; perhaps TRBD1 as D (6 bases). This CDR3 has 16 amino acids. Trimming removed 2 bases from V and 5 bases from J, with 16 bases in between. Germline CDR1 MNHEY, CDR2 SVGEGT. CDR3 DNA sequence: TGTGCCAGCAGTTACATCCCGGGGGCAGGGGATCAGCCCCAGCATTTT. This translates into CASSYIPGAGDQPQHF.

The rearrangement uses TRBV18 and TRBJ2-7; 9 bases fit TRBD1. Germline trimming cut 1 base from V and 0 bases from J; bases unmatched to any gene: 4. Germline V gene lookup returns CDR1 KGHSH and CDR2 LQKENI. The CDR3 runs 16 residues. CDR3 coding DNA: TGTGCCAGCTCACCACGTGGGACAGGGAGCTCCTACGAGCAGTACTTC. Its protein product is CASSPRGTGSSYEQYF.

The chain recombines TRBV2 with TRBJ1-1, with D possibly being TRBD1 (5 bases). Trimming left V 7 bases short and J 8 bases short, with 17 bases between. The germline V gene encodes CDR1 SNHLY and CDR2 FYNNEI. This CDR3 is built from 13 residues. CDR3 region: CASTQGGIREAFF. The CDR3 DNA reads TGTGCCAGCACCCAGGGAGGGATCCGAGAAGCTTTCTTT. Complete variable domain (other parts from reference TRBV2 and TRBJ1-1): EPEVTQTPSHQVTQMGQEVILRCVPISNHLYFYWYRQILGQKVEFLVSFYNNEISEKSEIFDDQFSVERPDGSNFTLKIRSTKLEDSAMYFCASTQGGIREAFFGQGTRLTVV.

The gene calls are TRBV7-2 and TRBJ1-2, with TRBD1 as a possible D gene (5 bases). Germline-derived CDR1 and CDR2 are SGHTA and FQGNSA. The V end was cut by 1 base, the J end by 5 bases, with 11 bases between. The CDR3 totals 14 residues. CDR3 in amino acids: CASSLGGRIYGYTF. In nucleotides, the CDR3 is TGTGCCAGCAGCTTAGGGGGCCGGATTTATGGCTACACCTTC.

This chain links TRBV19 with TRBJ2-1; 9 bases fit TRBD2. V was clipped by 5 bases and J by 1 base; unmatched bases: 6. In germline, CDR1 is LNHDA, CDR2 SQIVND (reference sequence). CDR3 size: 16 residues. CDR3 sequence (DNA): TGTGCCAGTAGTGTAACGACTAGCGGTTCCTACAATGAGCAGTTCTTC. Protein sequence: CASSVTTSGSYNEQFF.

V gene TRBV19 combines with J gene TRBJ2-2, with 9 nucleotides matching TRBD2. CDR3 length: 15 amino acids. Germline V gene data show CDR1 as LNHDA and CDR2 as SQIVND (reference sequence). J was trimmed by 1 base and V by 5 bases; bases with no gene match: 2. The CDR3 sequence: CASSVTSGNTGELFF. CDR3 DNA sequence: TGTGCCAGTAGTGTGACTAGCGGGAACACCGGGGAGCTGTTTTTT.

V and J are TRBV19 and TRBJ2-3; D not resolved. Germline assignment: CDR1 LNHDA and CDR2 SQIVND (reference sequence). The CDR3 has 13 amino acids. V was pared by 3 bases and J by 6 bases, with 10 bases between. CDR3 DNA sequence: TGTGCCAGTAGTATGAACGGTATGGATACGCAGTATTTT. Its protein product is CASSMNGMDTQYF.

CDR3 DNA sequence: TGCAGCGGCAGACTGACAGGCAGGGAGACCCAGTACTTC. Encoded protein: CSGRLTGRETQYF. The chain joins TRBV29-1 to TRBJ2-5, with D perhaps TRBD1 (6 bases). From germline, CDR1 is SQVTM and CDR2 ANQGSEA. Trimming took 7 bases from V and 5 from J, leaving 17 bases between them. The CDR3 loop spans 13 amino acids. The full variable domain, in which reference TRBV29-1 and TRBJ2-5 provide the parts outside the CDR3, is SAVISQKPSRDICQRGTSLTIQCQVDSQVTMMFWYRQQPGQSLTLIATANQGSEATYESGFVIDKFPISRPNLTFSTLTVSNMSPEDSSIYLCSGRLTGRETQYFGPGTRLLVL.

V is TRBV6-2 or TRBV6-3 and J is TRBJ1-5; D is unresolved. Germline CDR1 is MNHEY and CDR2 is SVGEGT. CDR3 length: 14 amino acids. V was cut by 5 bases and J by 3 bases, with 11 bases left in between. Here the CDR3 DNA reads TGTGCCAGCAGTACCGGGCCTCCCAATCAGCCCCAGCATTTT. Translation: CASSTGPPNQPQHF.

The CDR3 region is CASSQGGTFNYGYTF. Written as DNA, the CDR3 is TGCGCCAGCAGCCAAGGGGGGACTTTTAACTATGGCTACACCTTC. V usage is TRBV4-1 and J usage is TRBJ1-2; TRBD1 is a possible D gene (5 bases). Trimming shortened V by 1 base and J by 1 base, and 10 bases separated the two germline ends. CDR3 length: 15 amino acids. Germline V CDR1 and CDR2: MGHRA, YSYEKL.

The rearrangement links TRBV9 to TRBJ2-1; D remains ambiguous. CDR1 and CDR2 (germline): SGDLS, YYNGEE. V was pared by 0 bases and J by 8 bases, with 15 bases between. The length of the CDR3 is 15 residues. The CDR3 bases are TGTGCCAGCAGCGTAGGACCCTCCACCAGCGATGAGCAGTTCTTC. This translates into CASSVGPSTSDEQFF.

This chain joins TRBV11-3 and TRBJ2-5, with TRBD1 as a possible D gene (6 bases). CDR1 is SGHNT, CDR2 YENEEA, per germline. The CDR3 contains 13 residues. V gave up 5 bases and J gave up 7 bases, with 14 bases separating them. CDR3 nucleotide sequence: TGTGCCAGCAGCGACGGACAGTGGGGGACCCAGTACTTC. Translation gives CASSDGQWGTQYF. The full variable domain, in which reference TRBV11-3 and TRBJ2-5 provide the parts outside the CDR3, is EAGVVQSPRYKIIEKKQPVAFWCNPISGHNTLYWYLQNLGQGPELLIRYENEEAVDDSQLPKDRFSAERLKGVDSTLKIQPAELGDSAVYLCASSDGQWGTQYFGPGTRLLVL.

As regards this clone: Relative to the germline gene, one junction end is altered; a read error may explain this. J is TRBJ1-1 and V is TRBV19; 8 bases match TRBD1. There are 12 residues in the CDR3. Germline V gene data show CDR1 as LNHDA and CDR2 as SQIVND (reference sequence). The CDR3 loop reads CASNSPGQAPTF. The CDR3 DNA follows: TGTGCCAGTAATTCACCGGGACAGGCTCCCACTTTT. The full variable domain, its missing parts supplied by reference TRBV19 and TRBJ1-1, is DGGITQSPKYLFRKEGQNVTLSCEQNLNHDAMYWYRQDPGQGLRLIYYSQIVNDFQKGDIAEGYSVSREKKESFPLTVTSAQKNPTAFYLCASNSPGQAPTFGQGTRLTVV.

The gene calls are TRBV30 and TRBJ1-5; D gene ambiguous. The CDR3 runs 13 residues. CDR1 and CDR2 from the germline V gene are GTSNPN and SVGIG (reference sequence). Trimming shortened V by 2 bases and J by 0 bases, and 5 bases separated the two germline ends. This chain's CDR3 is CAWSMSSNQPQHF. The CDR3 bases are TGTGCCTGGAGTATGTCTAGCAATCAGCCCCAGCATTTT.

In its sample, this clone was seen a few times. This chain uses TRBV6-5 with TRBJ2-7; a possible D gene is TRBD1 (7 bases). From germline, CDR1 is MNHEY and CDR2 SVGAGI. V was clipped by 3 bases and J by 2 bases, with 14 bases between them. The CDR3 is made up of 15 amino acids. The CDR3 spells CASSYNQGGTYEQYF. In nucleotides, the CDR3 is TGTGCCAGCAGTTATAACCAGGGGGGAACCTACGAGCAGTACTTC.

The chain joins TRBV19 to TRBJ2-7; D is perhaps TRBD1 (6 bases). Trimming pared 2 bases from V and 6 bases from J, leaving 17 bases between. Germline CDR1 reads LNHDA; CDR2 reads SQIVND (reference sequence). CDR3 size: 15 residues. CDR3 protein: CASSINGNRESEQYF. The CDR3 bases are TGTGCCAGTAGTATAAACGGGAACAGGGAGTCCGAGCAGTACTTC.

This chain links TRBV30 with TRBJ1-6, with D perhaps matching TRBD1 (6 bases). Trimming took 3 bases from V and 6 from J, leaving 15 bases between them. The germline V gene encodes CDR1 GTSNPN and CDR2 SVGIG (reference sequence). The CDR3 is 15 amino acids. CDR3 sequence: CAWSPPGGTNSPLHF. The DNA for the CDR3 is TGTGCCTGGAGCCCGCCGGGGGGCACTAATTCACCCCTCCACTTT. Full variable domain (rest looked up from reference TRBV30 and TRBJ1-6): SQTIHQWPATLVQPVGSPLSLECTVEGTSNPNLYWYRQAAGRGLQLLFYSVGIGQISSEVPQNLSASRPQDRQFILSSKKLLLSDSGFYLCAWSPPGGTNSPLHFGNGTRLTVT.

The chain has TRBV2 and TRBJ2-5; no clear D gene. The CDR3 has 11 residues. Trimming took off 2 bases at V and 2 bases at J, with 0 bases between the two ends. The germline CDR1 and CDR2 sequences are SNHLY and FYNNEI. CDR3 DNA sequence: TGTGCCAGCAGTGAACAAGAGACCCAGTACTTC. It encodes CASSEQETQYF.

This sequence joins TRBV7-2 and TRBJ1-1, with TRBD1 as a possible D gene (5 bases). Germline-derived CDR1 and CDR2 are SGHTA and FQGNSA. The CDR3 covers 14 residues. V lost 5 bases and J lost 4, with 14 bases in between. The CDR3 loop reads CASSLAGESTEAFF. The DNA for the CDR3 is TGTGCCAGCAGCCTCGCGGGGGAGAGCACTGAAGCTTTCTTT. The full variable domain, in which reference TRBV7-2 and TRBJ1-1 provide the parts outside the CDR3, is GAGVSQSPSNKVTEKGKDVELRCDPISGHTALYWYRQSLGQGLEFLIYFQGNSAPDKSGLPSDRFSAERTGGSVSTLTIQRTQQEDSAVYLCASSLAGESTEAFFGQGTRLTVV.

This clone appeared a single time. The rearrangement links TRBV10-3 to TRBJ2-3, with 8 bases aligning to TRBD1. Germline CDR1 and CDR2: ENHRY and SYGVKD. The CDR3 has 16 residues. V shed 5 bases and J 3 bases; nucleotides not matched to a gene: 10. In DNA, the CDR3 is TGTGCCATCAGTAAGTACCAGGGGGCGCGTACAGATACGCAGTATTTT. This sequence encodes CAISKYQGARTDTQYF.

Only a few counts were recorded for this clone. The V call is TRBV25-1, the J call TRBJ1-2, with TRBD1 identical over 7 bases. V lost 2 bases, J lost 4 bases, and 4 bases stayed unmatched. Germline values: CDR1 MGHDK, CDR2 SYGVNS. The CDR3 length is 14 residues. The CDR3 region is CASSEPGTAYGYTF. The CDR3 DNA follows: TGTGCCAGCAGTGAACCGGGGACAGCCTATGGCTACACCTTC.

This chain connects TRBV18 to TRBJ1-3; D is possibly TRBD1 (5 bases). Germline V gene sequence: CDR1 KGHSH, CDR2 LQKENI. V dropped 8 bases and J dropped 0 bases, with 26 bases sitting between them. This CDR3 region has 19 residues. CDR3 sequence: CASTNPFRLGGLSGNTIYF. In DNA, the CDR3 is TGTGCCAGCACAAATCCGTTCCGTTTGGGGGGACTCTCTGGAAACACCATATATTTT. Variable domain in full (rest from reference TRBV18 and TRBJ1-3): NAGVMQNPRHLVRRRGQEARLRCSPMKGHSHVYWYRQLPEEGLKFMVYLQKENIIDESGMPKERFSAEFPKEGPSILRIQQVVRGDSAAYFCASTNPFRLGGLSGNTIYFGEGSWLTVV.

In this sample, this clone turned up a few times. The gene calls are TRBV10-3 and TRBJ2-2, with D unclear. Germline assignment: CDR1 ENHRY and CDR2 SYGVKD. The CDR3 covers 13 residues. V lost 2 bases and J lost 6, with 7 bases in between. The CDR3 sequence: CAISEGDPGELFF. The DNA of the CDR3 is TGTGCCATCAGTGAGGGCGACCCCGGGGAGCTGTTTTTT.

This chain connects TRBV7-3 to TRBJ2-3; D is unclear. The CDR3 totals 13 residues. CDR1 and CDR2 from the germline V gene are SGHTA and FQGTGA. V lost 4 bases and J 3 bases, leaving 8 bases between the germline ends. The CDR3 reads CASSSSLTDTQYF. CDR3 bases: TGTGCCAGCAGCTCAAGTCTAACAGATACGCAGTATTTT.

This clone appeared once. The chain carries TRBV7-9 and TRBJ2-3; D call uncertain. The CDR3 length is 15 residues. The V gene's germline CDR1 is SEHNR and CDR2 FQNEAQ (reference sequence). Deletions cut 1 base from V and 6 bases from J, with 14 bases between. CDR3 sequence (DNA): TGTGCCAGCAGCTTAGAATCCTCCACAGTGGATACGCAGTATTTT. It yields the protein CASSLESSTVDTQYF.

This rearrangement joins TRBV6-4 to TRBJ2-3; no clear D gene. V lost 0 bases, J lost 0 bases, and 7 bases lay in between. CDR3 size: 15 residues. Germline V gives CDR1 MRHNA, CDR2 SNTAGT. The CDR3 bases are TGTGCCAGCAGTGACTCGGGTGGGAGCACAGATACGCAGTATTTT. Translation gives CASSDSGGSTDTQYF.